The present T cell receptor (beta chain) was sequenced within a study of T cell changes during pregnancy in multiple sclerosis. Here immunoSEQ multiplex PCR was the method, and the copy in TCRdb shows in-frame clones only, minus some. The sample shows under 50,000 clones, roughly nine tenths of them seen only once. Germline V gene sequence: CDR1 LNHDA, CDR2 SQIVND (reference sequence). V was clipped by 3 bases and J by 6 bases, with 14 bases between them. CDR3 length: 14 residues. This clone was recorded only once. Sequenced material: CD4+ T cells from peripheral blood mononuclear cells, taken in the third trimester of pregnancy. V gene TRBV19 combines with J gene TRBJ1-2; weak D call: TRBD1 (6 bases). The sequence derives from a female donor with multiple sclerosis, enrolled in a pregnancy study. The CDR3 region has the DNA TGTGCCAGTAGTATCCTGGGGGGGCCGGATGGCTACACCTTC. Translated, it gives CASSILGGPDGYTF.